Listed below are T cell receptor beta chains from one sample, sequenced in a study of beta chain features in type 1 diabetes. TCRdb keeps only in-frame clones here, not all; method: immunoSEQ multiplex PCR. The sample has about 360,000 clones; around an eighth are singletons. The sample comprised naive CD4+ T cells from blood. Receptor source: a man between 18 and 35 years old in good health. Each CDR3 is given with its conserved first and last residue.

cdr3_aa j_call cdr3_length v_call
CASSLGGQGNQPQHF TRBJ1-5 15 TRBV7-9
CASSSHRGSNYGYTF TRBJ1-2 15 TRBV7-9
CASSTPTRETQYF TRBJ2-5 13 TRBV18
CASRGDRGRTEAFF TRBJ1-1 14 TRBV28
CASSFGDPGANVLTF TRBJ2-6 15 TRBV11-3
CASSEFRTGRTDTQYF TRBJ2-3 16 TRBV25-1
CASSLANRGVSNQPQHF TRBJ1-5 17 TRBV7-3
CATSRGPGQGYGYTF TRBJ1-2 15 TRBV15
CASSLRTGPSYEQYF TRBJ2-7 15 TRBV6-6
CASKVVAGGSGTTWEQYF TRBJ2-7 18 TRBV21-1
CASSSRGGDEQFF TRBJ2-1 13 TRBV9
CAISEYHSGGTDTQYF TRBJ2-3 16 TRBV10-3
CTVRGPTGELFF TRBJ2-2 12 TRBV6-5
CATSRDLAGGSNEQFF TRBJ2-1 16 TRBV15
CASSQGGYSNQPQHF TRBJ1-5 15 TRBV7-2
CASSLRGLAGEADEQYF TRBJ2-7 17 TRBV7-2
CASSHKGEQANSPLHF TRBJ1-6 16 TRBV13
CASRADRGNTIYF TRBJ1-3 13 TRBV6-6
CASSVGTGAVNEQFF TRBJ2-1 15 TRBV9
CAISDDTGEQYF TRBJ2-7 12 TRBV10-3
CASSLEGEAFF TRBJ1-1 11 TRBV7-2
CASSQLAGGPDGELFF TRBJ2-2 16 TRBV4-2
CAWSPGVETQYF TRBJ2-5 12 TRBV30
CAWSVRLRETQYF TRBJ2-5 13 TRBV30
CASRSPGQGTDTQYF TRBJ2-3 15 TRBV28
CASSFNPTSGGAYEQYF TRBJ2-7 17 TRBV5-1
CASSPGTGDTQYF TRBJ2-3 13 TRBV5-1
CASSFEVPDYNEQFF TRBJ2-1 15 TRBV5-4
CASSHFLAGGRTGELFF TRBJ2-2 17 TRBV4-2
CASSQAGVETQYF TRBJ2-5 13 TRBV5-4
CASRKLAEQETQYF TRBJ2-5 14 TRBV6-5
CAIGGQGARRRYEQYF TRBJ2-7 16 TRBV10-3
CASIDRGGRNEQFF TRBJ2-1 14 TRBV19
CASSPQVTYEQYF TRBJ2-7 13 TRBV19
CASSHSAVQETQYF TRBJ2-5 14 TRBV5-4
CASSNRDYGYTF TRBJ1-2 12 TRBV2
CASSFQQTYEQYF TRBJ2-7 13 TRBV27
CASSRGLDEAFF TRBJ1-1 12 TRBV18
CAWSVGVRTGELFF TRBJ2-2 14 TRBV30
CASSVLANQPQHF TRBJ1-5 13 TRBV7-9
CASSLGADETQYF TRBJ2-5 13 TRBV28
CASSPQGGRTDTQYF TRBJ2-3 15 TRBV9
CASSVGTRATGELFF TRBJ2-2 15 TRBV6-4
CAWSRTSGSTDTQYF TRBJ2-3 15 TRBV30
CAWLTSGGSNEQFF TRBJ2-1 14 TRBV30
CASSGGSSGANVLTF TRBJ2-6 15 TRBV6-1
CASLRFDRVLEETQYF TRBJ2-5 16 TRBV2
CASSGRTGGHEQYF TRBJ2-7 14 TRBV5-1
CASSPPGHIYEQYF TRBJ2-7 14 TRBV28
CASSFRVDIPYGYTF TRBJ1-2 15 TRBV27
CASSDRIRGAYGYTF TRBJ1-2 15 TRBV5-4
CASSQDGGIRELFF TRBJ2-2 14 TRBV4-2
CASSVGPGAGTQAFF TRBJ1-1 15 TRBV19
CASSLELAQPQHF TRBJ1-5 13 TRBV7-8